The 20 T cell receptor beta chains presented below share a single source sample, sequenced in a study of tumor-infiltrating lymphocytes in primary liver carcinoma. TCR beta cDNA was prepared out of around 460 ng total RNA by means of a constant-region primer. Investigators got TCR beta libraries out of three nested multiplex PCR rounds, done with slightly modified ARM-PCR. Rounds one and two of PCR, each of 9 to 11 cycles, were primed with TRBV1-TRBV30 forward primers and a C-beta reverse primer. TCRdb re-analysed the multiplex PCR reads in MiXCR, keeping a single row per CDR3 protein. This table holds a few hundred thousand distinct CDR3 sequences, about 50% found once. The source of the blood RNA was unsorted whole blood, and germline DNA was extracted as well. Sequencing input: peripheral blood. These receptors were collected from a woman in her twenties or thirties with primary liver carcinoma and hepatitis B virus infection.

The CDR3 bases are TGTGCCATCAGTGAGTCAGGTGGGCGGAACTATGGCTACACCTTC. This gives the protein CAISESGGRNYGYTF. The rearrangement uses TRBV10-3 and TRBJ1-2; no clear D. Germline lookup yields CDR1 ENHRY and CDR2 SYGVKD. Trimming stripped 0 bases from V and 2 bases from J, with 10 bases between. The CDR3 has 15 residues.

The chain combines TRBV12-3 or TRBV12-4 with TRBJ2-6; D is perhaps TRBD1 (5 bases). CDR3 length: 15 amino acids. V gave up 7 bases and J gave up 4 bases, with 14 bases separating them. For the CDR3, the DNA is TGTGCCAGCATCCAACAGGTCGTCGGGGCCAACGTCCTGACTTTC. Translating it yields CASIQQVVGANVLTF.

This clonotype has a handful of counts. This chain connects TRBV21-1 to TRBJ2-1. TRBV21-1 represents a pseudogene. This CDR3 comprises 11 residues. CDR3 amino acids: CASSKDGEQFF. CDR3 bases: TGTGCCAGCAGCAAGGACGGTGAGCAGTTCTTC.

Worth noting for this clonotype: The CDR3 end shows no conserved phenylalanine or tryptophan, and so a read error is likely. The chain links TRBV29-1 to TRBJ2-3, with D possibly matching TRBD1 (6 bases). Trimming pared 5 bases from V and 4 bases from J, leaving 16 bases between. The CDR3 length is 14 residues. CDR1 is SQVTM, CDR2 ANQGSEA, per germline. The CDR3 DNA reads TGCAGCGTTTCCGGAACAGGGTCGTCAGATACGCAGTATTGT. Protein: CSVSGTGSSDTQYC.

The rearrangement uses TRBV11-2 and TRBJ2-5; 8 bases agree with TRBD1. This CDR3 has 15 residues. V shed 3 bases and J 6 bases; nucleotides not matched to a gene: 9. Per germline, CDR1 SGHAT and CDR2 FQNNGV. CDR3: CASSFSTGVGKTQYF. The CDR3 nucleotides read TGTGCCAGCAGCTTCTCGACAGGGGTGGGGAAGACCCAGTACTTC. The whole variable domain, remainder taken from reference TRBV11-2 and TRBJ2-5, is EAGVAQSPRYKIIEKRQSVAFWCNPISGHATLYWYQQILGQGPKLLIQFQNNGVVDDSQLPKDRFSAERLKGVDSTLKIQPAKLEDSAVYLCASSFSTGVGKTQYFGPGTRLLVL.

V gene TRBV28 combines with J gene TRBJ2-2, with D unclear. Trimming stripped 8 bases from V and 4 bases from J, with 17 bases between. This CDR3 has 15 residues. The germline V gene has CDR1 MDHEN and CDR2 SYDVKM. The CDR3 here is CASRYPYSGTGELFF. Written as DNA, the CDR3 is TGTGCCAGCCGCTATCCTTACAGTGGCACCGGGGAGCTGTTTTTT. Filled out from reference TRBV28 and TRBJ2-2, the complete variable domain reads DVKVTQSSRYLVKRTGEKVFLECVQDMDHENMFWYRQDPGLGLRLIYFSYDVKMKEKGDIPEGYSVSREKKERFSLILESASTNQTSMYLCASRYPYSGTGELFFGEGSRLTVL.

This clonotype was picked up one time. Since no conserved phenylalanine or tryptophan closes the CDR3, a read error is the likely cause. The rearrangement links TRBV11-2 to TRBJ2-1; 9 positions agree with TRBD1. The germline CDR1 and CDR2 sequences are SGHAT and FQNNGV. The CDR3 contains 15 residues. In DNA form, the CDR3 reads TGTACCAGCAGATTCCGACAGGGGGTCTACAATGAGCAGTTCTTG. Protein sequence: CTSRFRQGVYNEQFL.

About this clonotype itself: A much larger clonotype is one base distant, so this may be a read error. The CDR3 DNA reads as TGTGCCAGCAGGGGGAGACACCTATACAATGAGCAGTTCTTC. Encoded protein: CASRGRHLYNEQFF. The V gene is TRBV11-2, the J gene TRBJ2-1, with D possibly matching TRBD2 (5 bases). The CDR3 extends over 14 amino acids. The germline CDR1 and CDR2 sequences are SGHAT and FQNNGV. Trimming shortened V by 6 bases and J by 4 bases, and 13 bases separated the two germline ends.

Concerning this clonotype itself: A much larger clone is a single base away; this may be a read error. This chain joins TRBV6-1 and TRBJ1-5; unclear D gene. This CDR3 spans 15 amino acids. Germline loops: CDR1 MNHNS, CDR2 SASEGT. V lost 6 bases and J lost 2, with 14 bases in between. The CDR3 here is CASRELHRGNQPQHF. The CDR3 nucleotides are TGTGCCAGCAGGGAACTACACAGAGGCAATCAGCCCCAGCATTTT.

Comments on this clonotype: Germline and junction disagree at one end, which may indicate a read error. The V gene is TRBV29-1, the J gene TRBJ2-7, with D tentatively TRBD1 (5 bases). CDR3 length: 11 residues. Germline CDR1 reads SQVTM; CDR2 reads ANQGSEA. The CDR3 spells CGVNQDTEQYF. The CDR3, as DNA: TGCGGCGTGAACCAGGACACCGAGCAGTACTTC.

This clonotype was recorded many times. J is TRBJ1-1 and V is TRBV29-1, with TRBD1 as a possible D gene (6 bases). The germline V and J ends were trimmed by 4 bases and 0 bases, with 15 bases remaining between them. The CDR3 covers 15 residues. CDR1 is SQVTM, CDR2 ANQGSEA, per germline. The CDR3 DNA reads TGCAGCGTTGTCGATGGACAGTCCCTGAACACTGAAGCTTTCTTT. Translated: CSVVDGQSLNTEAFF.

This chain links TRBV6-6 with TRBJ2-1; D is uncertain. The CDR3 is 12 residues long. V lost 10 bases and J lost 9, with 16 bases in between. CDR1 is MNHNY, CDR2 SVGAGI, per germline (reference sequence). CDR3 in DNA: TGTGCCACCTTTGGATCGGGCACTGAGCAGTTCTTC. Its translation is CATFGSGTEQFF.

To note about this clonotype: A much larger clone lies a single base off, so this may be a read error. The genes are TRBV4-3 and TRBJ2-4; no clear D. Germline V gives CDR1 LGHNA, CDR2 YSLEER. The CDR3 spans 17 residues. CDR3 protein: CVSSQDLWQLAKNIQYF. CDR3 DNA: TGCGTCAGCAGCCAAGATTTATGGCAGCTAGCCAAAAACATTCAGTACTTC.

Details on this clonotype: A read error may explain this, as a much larger clone is one base away. This sequence joins TRBV7-9 and TRBJ2-3; 7 bases fit TRBD2. Germline V gives CDR1 SEHNR, CDR2 FQNEAQ (reference sequence). CDR3 length: 17 residues. V shed 3 bases and J 3 bases; nucleotides not matched to a gene: 12. The CDR3 sequence: CASSLGTNGSRTDTQYF. The CDR3, as DNA: TGTGCCAGCAGCTTGGGGACTAACGGGAGTAGAACAGATACGCAGTATTTT.

This clonotype was seen a few times. This chain uses TRBV10-1 with TRBJ2-7; either TRBD1 or TRBD2 may fit D (5 bases each). V dropped 6 bases and J dropped 2 bases, with 14 bases sitting between them. The CDR3 has 14 amino acids. The germline V gene encodes CDR1 WNHNN and CDR2 SYGVQD (reference sequence). The chain's CDR3 is CASSSGTTAYEQYF. CDR3 DNA: TGCGCCAGCAGCTCCGGGACCACCGCCTACGAGCAGTACTTC.

This clonotype was seen many times. The genes are TRBV11-2 and TRBJ2-3; D uncertain. This CDR3 has 13 residues. Trimming shortened V by 3 bases and J by 3 bases, and 7 bases separated the two germline ends. Germline lookup yields CDR1 SGHAT and CDR2 FQNNGV. The CDR3 DNA reads as TGTGCCAGCAGCTTGGAGCTTACAGATACGCAGTATTTT. Translation: CASSLELTDTQYF.

In the case of this clonotype: The germline gene is not matched at one end of the junction; a read error may be the cause. This chain uses TRBV11-2 with TRBJ2-5; no reliable D call. Germline V gene lookup returns CDR1 SGHAT and CDR2 FQNNGV. The CDR3 contains 14 residues. The DNA of the CDR3 is TGTGCCAGCAGCTTAGAGTCTACCCAAGAGACCCAATACTTC. Its translation: CASSLESTQETQYF.

This rearrangement joins TRBV28 to TRBJ2-6; 7 bases line up with TRBD2. Germline CDR1 MDHEN, CDR2 SYDVKM. The CDR3 contains 20 residues. The ends lost 1 base at V and 0 bases at J; junction bases unmatched: 12. The CDR3 loop reads CASSLLGSSGRASGANVLTF. In DNA form, the CDR3 reads TGTGCCAGCAGTTTATTGGGATCAAGTGGGAGGGCCTCTGGGGCCAACGTCCTGACTTTC.

The chain links TRBV7-8 to TRBJ2-1; TRBD2 agrees at 7 bases. With V trimmed by 4 bases and J by 2 bases, 8 bases remained unmatched. CDR1 and CDR2 (germline): SGHVS, FQNEAQ. CDR3 length: 16 amino acids. In DNA form, the CDR3 reads TGTGCCAGCAGCTACTCTCTAGCGGTCCCCTACAATGAGCAGTTCTTC. Its protein product is CASSYSLAVPYNEQFF.

In this sample, this clonotype turned up a few times. The rearrangement joins TRBV6-1 to TRBJ1-4; a possible D gene is TRBD1 (5 bases). The CDR3 totals 15 residues. The germline V gene has CDR1 MNHNS and CDR2 SASEGT. V was pared by 3 bases and J by 5 bases, with 13 bases between. The DNA of the CDR3 is TGTGCCAGCAGTGAGAGTGGGGGGAGGAATGAAAAACTGTTTTTT. It encodes CASSESGGRNEKLFF.